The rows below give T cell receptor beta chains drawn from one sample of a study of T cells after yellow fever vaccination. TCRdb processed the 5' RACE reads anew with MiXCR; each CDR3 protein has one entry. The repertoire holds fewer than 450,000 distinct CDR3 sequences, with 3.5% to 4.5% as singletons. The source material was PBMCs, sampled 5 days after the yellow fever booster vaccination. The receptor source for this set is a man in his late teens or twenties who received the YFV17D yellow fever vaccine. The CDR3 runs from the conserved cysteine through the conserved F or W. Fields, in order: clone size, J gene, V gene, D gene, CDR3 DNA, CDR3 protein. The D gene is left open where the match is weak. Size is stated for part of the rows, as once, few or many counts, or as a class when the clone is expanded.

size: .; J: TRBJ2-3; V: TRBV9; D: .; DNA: TGTGCCAGCAGCGTAGGCGGGGACGGTCCGGGTACGCAGTATTTT; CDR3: CASSVGGDGPGTQYF
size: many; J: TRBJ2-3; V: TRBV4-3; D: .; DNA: TGCGCCAGCAGCCCCTTAGCGCCTGGCAAAGTCACAGATACGCAGTATTTT; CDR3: CASSPLAPGKVTDTQYF
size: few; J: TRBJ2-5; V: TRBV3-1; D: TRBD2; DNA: TGTGCCAGCAGCCCGCTGGTACTAGCGGGGGGGCAAGAGACCCAGTACTTC; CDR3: CASSPLVLAGGQETQYF
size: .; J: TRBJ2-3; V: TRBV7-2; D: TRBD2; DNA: TGTGCCAGCAGCTTTGGGGCGGGGGGGCCGAGGTCAGATACGCAGTATTTT; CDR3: CASSFGAGGPRSDTQYF
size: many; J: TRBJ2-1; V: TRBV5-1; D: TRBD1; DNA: TGCGCCAGCAGCCCGGACAGGAGCTCCTACAATGAGCAGTTCTTC; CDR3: CASSPDRSSYNEQFF
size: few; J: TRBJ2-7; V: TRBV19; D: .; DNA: TGTGCCAGTAGTATCCGGCAGAGCGACGAGCAGTACTTC; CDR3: CASSIRQSDEQYF
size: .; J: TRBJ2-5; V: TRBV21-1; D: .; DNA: TGTGCCAGCATCCCGCCCGCGGGGGGGAAGGAGACCCAGTACTTC; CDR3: CASIPPAGGKETQYF
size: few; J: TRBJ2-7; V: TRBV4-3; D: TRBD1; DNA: TGCGCCAGCAGCCAAGCCGACAGGGGGCTTTACGAGCAGTACTTC; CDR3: CASSQADRGLYEQYF
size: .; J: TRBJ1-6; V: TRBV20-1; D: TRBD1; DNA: TGCAGTGCTAGAGCGGCAGGGGGTAATTCACCCCTCCACTTT; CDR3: CSARAAGGNSPLHF
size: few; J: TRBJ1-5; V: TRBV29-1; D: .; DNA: TGCAGCGTTGAGGAAGGCGGGGGCCCCCAGCATTTT; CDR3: CSVEEGGGPQHF
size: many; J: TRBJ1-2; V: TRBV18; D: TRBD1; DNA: TGTGCCAGCTCACGACGACAGGGAGACTATGGCTACACCTTC; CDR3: CASSRRQGDYGYTF
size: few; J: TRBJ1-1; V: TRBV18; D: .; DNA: TGTGCCAGCTCACCAGGACAGCCAAGAGAAGCTTTCTTT; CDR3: CASSPGQPREAFF
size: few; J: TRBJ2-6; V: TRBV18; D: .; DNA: TGTGCCAGCTCACCCTTCGATATGCACTCTGGGGCCAACGTCCTGACTTTC; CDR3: CASSPFDMHSGANVLTF
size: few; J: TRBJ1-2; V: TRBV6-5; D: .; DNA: TGTGCCAGCAGCTTCGGGGGAGACTATGGCTACACCTTC; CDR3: CASSFGGDYGYTF
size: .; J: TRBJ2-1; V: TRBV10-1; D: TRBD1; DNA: TGCGCCACGGCGGACGGGGACAGGGGGTCCAATGAGCAGTTCTTC; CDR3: CATADGDRGSNEQFF
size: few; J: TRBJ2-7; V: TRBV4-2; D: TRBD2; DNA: TGTGCCAGCAGCCAAGATTTAGCGGGGGGCTACGAGCAGTACTTC; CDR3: CASSQDLAGGYEQYF
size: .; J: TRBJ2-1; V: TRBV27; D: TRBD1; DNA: TGTGCCAGCATTCAGGGGGTCGGCTACAATGAGCAGTTCTTC; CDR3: CASIQGVGYNEQFF
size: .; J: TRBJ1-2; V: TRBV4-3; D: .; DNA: TGCGCCAGCAGCCAAGATTGGGGGGGCTATGGCTACACCTTC; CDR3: CASSQDWGGYGYTF
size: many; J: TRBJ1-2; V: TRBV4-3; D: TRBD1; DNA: TGCGCCAGCAGCCCCCAGGGGGCAAGAATAAGTGGCTACACCTTC; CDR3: CASSPQGARISGYTF
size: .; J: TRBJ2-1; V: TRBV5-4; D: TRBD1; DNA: TGTGCCAGCAGCTTGAAGACAGGGACCAATGAGCAGTTCTTC; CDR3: CASSLKTGTNEQFF
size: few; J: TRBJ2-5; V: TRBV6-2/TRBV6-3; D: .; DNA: TGTGCCAGCAGTTACTCCCGGGGGCGAGAAGAGACCCAGTACTTC; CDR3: CASSYSRGREETQYF
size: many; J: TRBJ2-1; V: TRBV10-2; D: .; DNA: TGCGCCAGCAGGACGGGGCGAAGTAATGAGCAGTTCTTC; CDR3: CASRTGRSNEQFF
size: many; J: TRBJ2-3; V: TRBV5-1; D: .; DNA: TGCGCCAGCGGTCCGACTAGGGCCACAGATACGCAGTATTTT; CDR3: CASGPTRATDTQYF
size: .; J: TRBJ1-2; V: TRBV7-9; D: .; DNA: TGTGCCAGCAGCAACAGGGCGCGCGATTATGGCTACACCTTC; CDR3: CASSNRARDYGYTF
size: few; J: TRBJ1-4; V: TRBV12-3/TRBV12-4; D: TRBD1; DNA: TGTGCCAGCAGTTTCGGCGGACAGACAGGGGAAAAACTGTTTTTT; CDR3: CASSFGGQTGEKLFF
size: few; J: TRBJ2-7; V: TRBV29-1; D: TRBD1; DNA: TGCAGCGTTGAGGACAGGATAAGCTACGAGCAGTACTTC; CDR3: CSVEDRISYEQYF
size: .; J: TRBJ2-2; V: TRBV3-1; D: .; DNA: TGTGCCAGCAGCAAAGCGGGCCTACAGACCGGGGAGCTGTTTTTT; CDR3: CASSKAGLQTGELFF
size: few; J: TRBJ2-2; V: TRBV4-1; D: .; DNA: TGCGCCAGCAGCCGCGGGTCCGGGGAGCTGTTTTTT; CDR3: CASSRGSGELFF
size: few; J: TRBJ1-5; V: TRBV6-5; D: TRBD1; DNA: TGTGCCAGCAGTTTAACAGGGGGCCGGAGCAATCAGCCCCAGCATTTT; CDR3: CASSLTGGRSNQPQHF
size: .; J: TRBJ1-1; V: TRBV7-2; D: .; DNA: TGTGCCAGCGTCCGGGACATACTTCTCACTGAAGCTTTCTTT; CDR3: CASVRDILLTEAFF
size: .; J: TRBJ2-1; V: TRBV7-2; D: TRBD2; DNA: TGTGCCAGCAGCTCGGGCGGGGGTAGCGGGGGCTACAATGAGCAGTTCTTC; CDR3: CASSSGGGSGGYNEQFF
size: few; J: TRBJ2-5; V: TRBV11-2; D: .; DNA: TGTGCCAGCAGCATTTCAGGGATGGGGGAGACCCAGTACTTC; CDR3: CASSISGMGETQYF
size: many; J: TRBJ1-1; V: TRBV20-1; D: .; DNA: TGCAGTGCTAGAGAGGGTCCCACTGAAGCTTTCTTT; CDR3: CSAREGPTEAFF
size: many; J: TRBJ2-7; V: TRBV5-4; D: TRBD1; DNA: TGTGCCAGCAGCGCCGGACAGGTGGATACCCCCTACGAGCAGTACTTC; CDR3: CASSAGQVDTPYEQYF
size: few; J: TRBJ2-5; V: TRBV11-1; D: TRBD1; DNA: TGTGCCAGCAGCTTTCACAGGGGGCCAGGGGAGACCCAGTACTTC; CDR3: CASSFHRGPGETQYF
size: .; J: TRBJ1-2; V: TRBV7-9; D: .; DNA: TGTGCCAGCAGCTTAGTACAGGGTGTCGGCTACACCTTC; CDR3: CASSLVQGVGYTF
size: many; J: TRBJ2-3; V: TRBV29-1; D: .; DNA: TGCAGCGTTGCCAGGGCAAGGACAGATACGCAGTATTTT; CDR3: CSVARARTDTQYF
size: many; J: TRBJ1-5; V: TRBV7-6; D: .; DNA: TGTGCCAGCAGCTTAGCTCTGTATCAGCCCCAGCATTTT; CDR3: CASSLALYQPQHF
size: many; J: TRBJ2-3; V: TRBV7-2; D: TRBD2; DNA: TGTGCCAGCAGCTTGACCTCTAGCGGGGGGGCAGATACGCAGTATTTT; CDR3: CASSLTSSGGADTQYF
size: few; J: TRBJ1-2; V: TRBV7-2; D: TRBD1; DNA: TGTGCCAGCAGCCCAGGGGGACAGCCTGTCAATGGCTACACCTTC; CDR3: CASSPGGQPVNGYTF